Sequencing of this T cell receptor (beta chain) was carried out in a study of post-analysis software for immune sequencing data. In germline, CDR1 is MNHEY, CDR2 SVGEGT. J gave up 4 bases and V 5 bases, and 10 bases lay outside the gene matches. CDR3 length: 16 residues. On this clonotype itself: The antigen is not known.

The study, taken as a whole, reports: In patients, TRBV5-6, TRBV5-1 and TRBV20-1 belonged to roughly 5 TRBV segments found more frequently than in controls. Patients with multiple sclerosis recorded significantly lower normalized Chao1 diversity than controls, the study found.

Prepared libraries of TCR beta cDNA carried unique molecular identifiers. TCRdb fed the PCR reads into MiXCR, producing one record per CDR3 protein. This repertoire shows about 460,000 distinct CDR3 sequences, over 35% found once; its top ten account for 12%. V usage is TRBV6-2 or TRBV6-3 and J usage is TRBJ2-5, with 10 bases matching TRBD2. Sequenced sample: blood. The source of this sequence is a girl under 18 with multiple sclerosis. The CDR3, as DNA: TGTGCCAGCAGTCCCATAGCGGGAGGAGCTGCAGAGACCCAGTACTTC. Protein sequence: CASSPIAGGAAETQYF.